The clone carrying this TCR beta chain was observed a handful of times. Antigen specificity is unknown. Primed by a sample-barcoded 5' primer and a J-beta primer mix, a second PCR proceeded for 7 to 11 cycles. All cDNA molecules were each tagged by a template-switch adaptor with 12 random nucleotides. MiXCR, run by TCRdb on the 5' RACE reads, gives a single entry per CDR3 protein. The sample lists 800,000 or so distinct CDR3 sequences, around a quarter occurring once. This sample stems from a study of blood T cells in healthy people across ages. Study-level findings and limits: With donor CMV status unknown, expanded clonotype changes were possibly confounded.

CDR1 and CDR2 (germline): SGHAT, FQNNGV. The J segment lost 4 bases and the V segment lost 5 bases, leaving 8 bases of the junction unmatched. The CDR3 has 16 amino acids. These sequences were also reported in another study, on T cells of mothers and their children. That investigation notes: T cell clones that were persistent and microchimeric went undetected.

The sequence was collected from a boy under 18 in good health. The chain carries TRBV11-2 and TRBJ2-3, with TRBD2 identical over 11 bases. Sequenced material: blood. The CDR3 sequence: CASSASLAGGADTQYF. Here the CDR3 DNA reads TGTGCCAGCAGCGCGAGCCTAGCGGGGGGCGCAGATACGCAGTATTTT.